These T cell receptor beta chains were read from a single sample in a study of cytomegalovirus exposure and HLA in healthy donors. Only in-frame clones appear in the TCRdb table, and some are missing; sequencing was by immunoSEQ multiplex PCR. The data contain about 190,000 clones, about 87% of them singletons. Sequenced input: PBMCs. The receptors stem from a man aged 25 to 40 in good health and CMV-seronegative. Both conserved end residues are part of each CDR3. The D gene is left open where the match is weak. Some rows have no size entry. The others give once, few or many, or a class for an expanded clone.

>TRBJ2-2|once|TRBV27|-
CASSFVGAGTGELFF
TGTGCCAGCAGTTTTGTGGGGGCTGGTACCGGGGAGCTGTTTTTT
>TRBJ2-1|-|TRBV2|TRBD1
CASRDRTGLRNEQFF
TGTGCCAGCAGAGACAGGACAGGGCTACGCAATGAGCAGTTCTTC
>TRBJ1-2|-|TRBV29-1|-
CSVEGVSNTF
TGCAGCGTTGAAGGCGTCTCCAACACCTTC
>TRBJ1-4|-|TRBV30|TRBD1
CAWSAGDRVSNEKLFF
TGTGCCTGGAGTGCCGGCGACAGGGTTTCTAATGAAAAACTGTTTTTT
>TRBJ2-7|-|TRBV27|TRBD2
CASSFRLAGGYEQYF
TGTGCCAGCAGTTTTCGACTAGCGGGAGGGTACGAGCAGTACTTC
>TRBJ2-1|-|TRBV9|TRBD2
CASSVLAGGLDNEQFF
TGTGCCAGCAGCGTGTTAGCGGGGGGGCTCGACAATGAGCAGTTCTTC
>TRBJ1-2|-|TRBV4-1|-
CASSQDLRGGGYTF
TGCGCCAGCAGCCAAGATCTGAGGGGGGGTGGCTACACCTTC
>TRBJ2-4|-|TRBV4-2|TRBD2
CASSQERIAGGSKNIQYF
TGTGCCAGCAGCCAAGAGAGGATAGCGGGGGGATCCAAAAACATTCAGTACTTC
>TRBJ2-7|-|TRBV7-9|-
CSSSLGGGASYEQYF
TGTTCCAGCAGCTTAGGAGGGGGGGCCTCCTACGAGCAGTACTTC
>TRBJ2-1|once|TRBV4-1|TRBD2
CASSYGLAGGPRNEQFF
TGCGCCAGCAGCTACGGACTAGCGGGAGGGCCACGGAATGAGCAGTTCTTC
>TRBJ2-5|few|TRBV21-1|-
CASSKGTLRETQYF
TGTGCCAGCAGCAAAGGGACACTGAGGGAGACCCAGTACTTC
>TRBJ2-7|-|TRBV4-2|TRBD1
CASSQEKQGAYEQYF
TGTGCCAGCAGCCAGGAAAAACAGGGGGCCTACGAGCAGTACTTC
>TRBJ2-7|-|TRBV11-2|TRBD1
CASSQQGASYEQYF
TGTGCCAGCAGCCAACAGGGGGCCTCCTACGAGCAGTACTTC